Detailed here is one T cell receptor (beta chain). Its antigen remains unknown. This sample is drawn from a study of T cell responses to AZD1222 COVID-19 vaccine. Overall study results and limits: Only five to seven AZD1222 recipients were seropositive at baseline. CD4 TCRs covered the whole spike, strongest at regions 160-218 and 743-854.

This CDR3 contains 15 residues. V lost 0 bases and J lost 5; bases outside the gene matches: 6. Germline lookup yields CDR1 LGHDT and CDR2 YNNKEL (reference sequence). This table comes from immunoSEQ multiplex PCR, and its TCRdb copy is limited to in-frame clones, with some not included. The data contain 100,000 to 150,000 clones, 80% to 90% of them seen just once; the ten biggest clones take up 3.5% to 5%. This specimen consisted of peripheral blood, obtained on day 0 of AZD1222 vaccination. This rearrangement joins TRBV3-1 (or the pseudogene TRBV3-2) to TRBJ1-2, with 7 bases matching TRBD1. This receptor was taken from an adult in good health. This chain's CDR3 is CASSQETGLLYGYTF. The CDR3 DNA reads as TGTGCCAGCAGCCAAGAGACAGGGTTATTATATGGCTACACCTTC.